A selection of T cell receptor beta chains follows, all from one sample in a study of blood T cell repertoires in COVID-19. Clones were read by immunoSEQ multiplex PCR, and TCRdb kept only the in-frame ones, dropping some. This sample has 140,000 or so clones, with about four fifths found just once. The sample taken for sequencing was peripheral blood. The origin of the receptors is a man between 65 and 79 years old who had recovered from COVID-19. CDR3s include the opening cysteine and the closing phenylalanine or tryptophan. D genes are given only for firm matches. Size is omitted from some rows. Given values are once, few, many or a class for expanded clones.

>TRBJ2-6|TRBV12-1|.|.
CASSFDRTYSGANVLTF
TGTGCCAGCAGCTTTGACAGGACCTACTCTGGGGCCAACGTCCTGACTTTC
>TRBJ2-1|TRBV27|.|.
CASSFRTDNNEQFF
TGTGCCAGCAGTTTTCGGACAGATAACAATGAGCAGTTCTTC
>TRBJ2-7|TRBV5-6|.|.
CASSGRRGLYEQYF
TGTGCCAGCAGCGGGCGGAGGGGTCTATACGAGCAGTACTTC
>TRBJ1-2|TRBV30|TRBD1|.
CAWRATGLNYGYTF
TGTGCCTGGAGAGCGACAGGGCTTAACTATGGCTACACCTTC
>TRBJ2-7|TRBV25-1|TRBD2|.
CASSELGGSGSYEQYF
TGTGCCAGCAGTGAATTGGGCGGGAGCGGGTCCTACGAGCAGTACTTC
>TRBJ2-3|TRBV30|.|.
CAWARTAIPDTQYF
TGTGCCTGGGCACGGACAGCGATTCCGGATACGCAGTATTTT
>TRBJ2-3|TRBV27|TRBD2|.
CASSLGLAGGQDTQYF
TGTGCCAGCAGTTTGGGACTAGCGGGAGGGCAAGATACGCAGTATTTT
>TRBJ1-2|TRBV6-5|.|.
CASSTGNGYTF
TGTGCCAGCAGTACAGGGAATGGCTACACCTTC
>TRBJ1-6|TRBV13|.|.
CASSLEGDASPLHF
TGTGCCAGCAGCTTAGAGGGGGATGCTTCACCCCTCCACTTT
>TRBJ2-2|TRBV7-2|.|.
CASSPTVTGELFF
TGTGCCAGCAGCCCAACTGTCACCGGGGAGCTGTTTTTT
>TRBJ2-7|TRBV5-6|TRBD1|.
CASSLMHRGNYEQYF
TGTGCCAGCAGCTTGATGCACAGGGGTAACTACGAGCAGTACTTC
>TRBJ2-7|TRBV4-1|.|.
CASSPGLGSYEQYF
TGCGCCAGCAGTCCGGGACTGGGTTCCTACGAGCAGTACTTC
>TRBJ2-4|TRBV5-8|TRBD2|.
CASRHLAGGARAKNIQYF
TGTGCCAGCAGACATCTAGCGGGAGGAGCTAGGGCCAAAAACATTCAGTACTTC
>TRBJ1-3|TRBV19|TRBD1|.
CASRPDRGNTIYF
TGTGCCAGCCGCCCGGACAGGGGAAACACCATATATTTT
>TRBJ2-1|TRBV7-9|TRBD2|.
CASSLPGTSGRIGLNEQFF
TGTGCCAGCAGCTTACCGGGGACTAGCGGGAGAATAGGGCTCAATGAGCAGTTCTTC
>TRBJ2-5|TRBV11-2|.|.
CASSSSRGLETQYF
TGTGCCAGCAGCTCTAGCCGGGGGTTGGAGACCCAGTACTTC
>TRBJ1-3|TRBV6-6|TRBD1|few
CASSPDRAPGNTIYF
TGTGCCAGCAGTCCTGACAGGGCCCCTGGAAACACCATATATTTT
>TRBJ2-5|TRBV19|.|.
CASSIQGGWETQYF
TGTGCCAGTAGTATCCAGGGTGGCTGGGAGACCCAGTACTTC
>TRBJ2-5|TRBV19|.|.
CASSMDSGTQYF
TGTGCCAGTAGTATGGACTCGGGGACCCAGTACTTC
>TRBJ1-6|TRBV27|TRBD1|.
CASSPSGQGLGSPLHF
TGTGCCAGCAGTCCGTCTGGACAGGGACTTGGTTCACCCCTCCACTTT